Listed below are T cell receptor beta chains from one sample, sequenced in a study of blood T cell repertoires in COVID-19. Libraries were prepared by immunoSEQ multiplex PCR; TCRdb keeps only in-frame clonotypes and omits some of them. The sample has 350,000 to 450,000 clones, 86% seen once. The sequencing input was peripheral blood. The receptors stem from a woman aged 60 to 75 with COVID-19, enrolled during active disease. Both conserved end residues are part of each CDR3. The D gene is left open where the match is weak. A row's size may be missing; if present it is once, few, many or a size class.

J: TRBJ1-6
D: TRBD1
size: -
V: TRBV27
CDR3: CASSSPFGTGANSPLHF
DNA: TGTGCCAGCAGTAGTCCCTTCGGGACAGGGGCGAATTCACCCCTCCACTTT

J: TRBJ2-4
D: -
size: -
V: TRBV27
CDR3: CASSLFRPGLAKNIQYF
DNA: TGTGCCAGCAGTTTATTTCGCCCGGGTCTAGCCAAAAACATTCAGTACTTC

J: TRBJ1-1
D: TRBD1
size: -
V: TRBV6-1
CDR3: CASSEAQGGTEAFF
DNA: TGTGCCAGCAGTGAAGCCCAGGGGGGCACTGAAGCTTTCTTT

J: TRBJ1-2
D: -
size: once
V: TRBV4-3
CDR3: CASSQDTGYGYTF
DNA: TGCGCCAGCAGCCAAGATACCGGGTATGGCTACACCTTC

J: TRBJ2-5
D: TRBD2
size: -
V: TRBV9
CDR3: CASSPSGELAIQETQYF
DNA: TGTGCCAGCAGCCCTAGCGGGGAGCTTGCTATCCAAGAGACCCAGTACTTC

J: TRBJ1-2
D: TRBD1
size: -
V: TRBV19
CDR3: CASSMRVQGAYGYTF
DNA: TGTGCCAGTAGTATGAGAGTACAGGGGGCCTATGGCTACACCTTC

J: TRBJ2-1
D: -
size: -
V: TRBV11-2
CDR3: CASSLGTVYNEQFF
DNA: TGTGCCAGCAGCTTAGGGACAGTCTACAATGAGCAGTTCTTC

J: TRBJ1-2
D: -
size: few
V: TRBV6-5
CDR3: CASRDSNYGYTF
DNA: TGTGCCAGCAGGGACTCTAACTATGGCTACACCTTC

J: TRBJ1-5
D: TRBD1
size: -
V: TRBV19
CDR3: CASSTRQGDQPQHF
DNA: TGTGCCAGTAGTACCCGACAGGGGGATCAGCCCCAGCATTTT

J: TRBJ2-3
D: TRBD1
size: -
V: TRBV4-3
CDR3: CASSRHRGSTDTQYF
DNA: TGCGCCAGCAGCCGTCACAGGGGGAGCACAGATACGCAGTATTTT

J: TRBJ2-1
D: -
size: -
V: TRBV3-1/TRBV3-2
CDR3: CASSHPWRGGYNEQFF
DNA: TGTGCCAGCAGCCATCCCTGGAGGGGGGGATACAATGAGCAGTTCTTC